This T cell receptor (beta chain) was profiled in a study of blood T cell repertoires in COVID-19. Study in general: COVID-19 samples, acute and convalescent, were from the United States, Italy and Spain. PBMCs, B-cell-depleted T cells, or T cells provided the cDNA or gDNA that made up the material.

Participants were aged roughly 18 to 89 years from approximately 23 US areas. Under the authors' procedure: Nucleated cell counts were estimated from reference gene primer amplification. Measured with immunoSEQ multiplex PCR; TCRdb has only the in-frame clones, and not every one. The DNA was the basis for D and trimming; V, J and clone size are from that table. This table has about 390,000 clones, around 87% appearing once. Germline V lookup: CDR1 ENHRY, CDR2 SYGVKD. V trimming: 10 bases; J trimming: 11 bases; junction bases outside the gene matches: 11. This CDR3 region has 12 residues. The sequenced material came from PBMCs or T cells enriched from blood (not recorded which). This clonotype was obtained from a woman aged 45-60 years who had recovered from COVID-19. J is TRBJ1-2 and V is TRBV10-3, with 9 bases matching TRBD1. CDR3 loop: CASDTGGERYTF. The DNA of the CDR3 is TGTGCCAGCGACACAGGGGGCGAAAGGTACACCTTC.